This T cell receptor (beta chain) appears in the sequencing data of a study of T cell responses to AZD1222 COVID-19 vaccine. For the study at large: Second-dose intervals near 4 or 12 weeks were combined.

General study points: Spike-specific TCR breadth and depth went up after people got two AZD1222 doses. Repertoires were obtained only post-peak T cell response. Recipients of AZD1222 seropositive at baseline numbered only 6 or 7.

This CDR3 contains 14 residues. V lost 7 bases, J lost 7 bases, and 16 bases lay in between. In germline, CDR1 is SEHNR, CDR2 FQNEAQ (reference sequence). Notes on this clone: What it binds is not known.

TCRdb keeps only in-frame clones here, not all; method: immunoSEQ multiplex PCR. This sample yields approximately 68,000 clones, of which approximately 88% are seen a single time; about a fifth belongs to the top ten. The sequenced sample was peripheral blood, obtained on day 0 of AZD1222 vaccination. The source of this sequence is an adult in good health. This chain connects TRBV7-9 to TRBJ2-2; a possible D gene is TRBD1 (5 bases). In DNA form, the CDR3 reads TGTGCCAGCACCTCTTTAAGGGGAAGCGGGGAGCTGTTTTTT. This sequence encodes CASTSLRGSGELFF.